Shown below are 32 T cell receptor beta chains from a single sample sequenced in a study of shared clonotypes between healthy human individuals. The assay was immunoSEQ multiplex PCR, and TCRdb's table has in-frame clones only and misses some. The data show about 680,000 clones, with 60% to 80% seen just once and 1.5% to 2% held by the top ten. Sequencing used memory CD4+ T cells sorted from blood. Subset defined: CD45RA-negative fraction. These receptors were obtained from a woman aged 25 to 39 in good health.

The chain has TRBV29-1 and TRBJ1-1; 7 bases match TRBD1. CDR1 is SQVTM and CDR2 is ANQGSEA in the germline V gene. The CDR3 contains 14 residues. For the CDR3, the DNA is TGCAGTCTCAGGGGGGAGTCCGAGAACACTGAAGCTTTCTTT. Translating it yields CSLRGESENTEAFF.

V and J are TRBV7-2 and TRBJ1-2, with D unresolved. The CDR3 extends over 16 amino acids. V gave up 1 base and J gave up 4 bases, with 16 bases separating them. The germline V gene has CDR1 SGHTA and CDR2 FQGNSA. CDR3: CASSLEGTRTSYGYTF. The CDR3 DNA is TGTGCCAGCAGCTTAGAGGGTACACGGACGAGCTATGGCTACACCTTC. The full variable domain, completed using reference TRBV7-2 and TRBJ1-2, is GAGVSQSPSNKVTEKGKDVELRCDPISGHTALYWYRQSLGQGLEFLIYFQGNSAPDKSGLPSDRFSAERTGGSVSTLTIQRTQQEDSAVYLCASSLEGTRTSYGYTFGSGTRLTVV.

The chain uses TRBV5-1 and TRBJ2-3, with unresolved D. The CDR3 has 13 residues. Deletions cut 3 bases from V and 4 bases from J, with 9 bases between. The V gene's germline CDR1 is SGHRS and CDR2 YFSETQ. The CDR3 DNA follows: TGCGCCAGCAGCTCTAGAGTCGCAGATACGCAGTATTTT. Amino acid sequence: CASSSRVADTQYF.

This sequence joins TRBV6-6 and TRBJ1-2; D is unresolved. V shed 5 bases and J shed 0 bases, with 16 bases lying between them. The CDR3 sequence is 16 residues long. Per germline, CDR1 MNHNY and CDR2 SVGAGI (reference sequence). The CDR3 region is CASSTLGNVANYGYTF. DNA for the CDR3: TGTGCCAGCAGTACCCTTGGAAATGTAGCTAACTATGGCTACACCTTC.

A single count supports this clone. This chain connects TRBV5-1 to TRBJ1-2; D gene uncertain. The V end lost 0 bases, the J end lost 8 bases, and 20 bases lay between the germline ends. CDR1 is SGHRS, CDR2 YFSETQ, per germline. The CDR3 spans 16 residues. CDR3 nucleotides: TGCGCCAGCAGCTTGGATTCCGGGAACCGCCCTGGGGGCTACACCTTC. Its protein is CASSLDSGNRPGGYTF.

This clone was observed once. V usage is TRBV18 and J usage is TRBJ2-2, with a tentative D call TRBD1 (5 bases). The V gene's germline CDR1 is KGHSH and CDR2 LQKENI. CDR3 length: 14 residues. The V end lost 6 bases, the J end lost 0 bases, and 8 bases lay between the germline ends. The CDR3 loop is CASSSRANTGELFF. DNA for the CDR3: TGTGCCAGCTCGAGCAGGGCGAACACCGGGGAGCTGTTTTTT.

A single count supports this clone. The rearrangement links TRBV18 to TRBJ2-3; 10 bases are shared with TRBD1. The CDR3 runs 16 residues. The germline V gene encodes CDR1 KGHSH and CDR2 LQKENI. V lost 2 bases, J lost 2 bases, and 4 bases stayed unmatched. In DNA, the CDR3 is TGTGCCAGCTCACCAGGGACAGGGGAAACCACAGATACGCAGTATTTT. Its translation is CASSPGTGETTDTQYF.

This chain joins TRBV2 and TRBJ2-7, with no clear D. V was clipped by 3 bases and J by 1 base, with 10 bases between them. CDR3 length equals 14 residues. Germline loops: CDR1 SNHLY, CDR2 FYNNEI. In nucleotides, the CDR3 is TGTGCCAGCAGTGATTCGTGGATGTCCTACGAGCAGTACTTC. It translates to CASSDSWMSYEQYF.

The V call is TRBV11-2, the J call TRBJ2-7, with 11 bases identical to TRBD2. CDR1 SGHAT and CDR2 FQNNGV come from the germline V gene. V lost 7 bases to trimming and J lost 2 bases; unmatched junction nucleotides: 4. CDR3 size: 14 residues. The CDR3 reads CASNTLAGAYEQYF. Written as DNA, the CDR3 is TGTGCCAGCAACACACTAGCGGGAGCCTACGAGCAGTACTTC.

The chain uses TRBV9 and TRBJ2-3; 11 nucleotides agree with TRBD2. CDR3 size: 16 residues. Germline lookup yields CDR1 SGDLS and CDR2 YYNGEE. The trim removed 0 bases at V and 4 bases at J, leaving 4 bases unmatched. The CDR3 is CASSVALAGGADTQYF. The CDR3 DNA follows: TGTGCCAGCAGCGTAGCTCTAGCGGGGGGCGCAGATACGCAGTATTTT.

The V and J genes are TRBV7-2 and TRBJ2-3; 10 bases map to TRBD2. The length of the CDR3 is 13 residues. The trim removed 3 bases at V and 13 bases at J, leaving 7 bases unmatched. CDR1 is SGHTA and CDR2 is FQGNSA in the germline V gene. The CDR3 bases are TGTGCCAGCAGCTTGAATCTAGCGGGGGCGGAGTATTTT. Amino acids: CASSLNLAGAEYF.

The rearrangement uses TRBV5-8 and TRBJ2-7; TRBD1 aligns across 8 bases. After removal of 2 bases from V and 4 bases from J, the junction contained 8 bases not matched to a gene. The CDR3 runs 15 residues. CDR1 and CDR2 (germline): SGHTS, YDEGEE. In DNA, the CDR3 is TGTGCCAGCAGCTTCGGCTTGGACAGGGCTTACGAGCAGTACTTC. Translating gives CASSFGLDRAYEQYF.

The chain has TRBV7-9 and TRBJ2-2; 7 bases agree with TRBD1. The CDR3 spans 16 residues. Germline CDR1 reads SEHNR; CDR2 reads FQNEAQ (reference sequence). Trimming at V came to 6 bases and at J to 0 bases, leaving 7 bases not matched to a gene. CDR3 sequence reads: CASRLLQGANTGELFF. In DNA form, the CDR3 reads TGTGCCAGCAGGCTTCTCCAGGGGGCGAACACCGGGGAGCTGTTTTTT.

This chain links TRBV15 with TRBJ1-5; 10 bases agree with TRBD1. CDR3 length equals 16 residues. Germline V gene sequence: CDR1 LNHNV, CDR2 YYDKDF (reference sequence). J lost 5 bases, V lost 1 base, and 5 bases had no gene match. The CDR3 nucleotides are TGTGCCACCAGCAGAGGCGGGACAGGGGTCGATCAGCCCCAGCATTTT. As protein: CATSRGGTGVDQPQHF.

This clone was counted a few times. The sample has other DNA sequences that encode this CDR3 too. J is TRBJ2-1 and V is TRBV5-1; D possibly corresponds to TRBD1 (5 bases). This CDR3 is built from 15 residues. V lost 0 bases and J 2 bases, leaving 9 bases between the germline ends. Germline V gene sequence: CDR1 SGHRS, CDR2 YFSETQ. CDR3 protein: CASSLASGTYNEQFF. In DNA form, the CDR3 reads TGCGCCAGCAGCTTGGCGTCAGGGACCTACAATGAGCAGTTCTTC.

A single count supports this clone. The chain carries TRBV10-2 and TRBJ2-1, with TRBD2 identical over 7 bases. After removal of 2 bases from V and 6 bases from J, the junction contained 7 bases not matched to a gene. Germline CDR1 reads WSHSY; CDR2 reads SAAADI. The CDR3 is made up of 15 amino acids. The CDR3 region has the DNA TGCGCCAGCAGTGAGAGGGACTATGGGGGCAATGAGCAGTTCTTC. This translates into CASSERDYGGNEQFF.

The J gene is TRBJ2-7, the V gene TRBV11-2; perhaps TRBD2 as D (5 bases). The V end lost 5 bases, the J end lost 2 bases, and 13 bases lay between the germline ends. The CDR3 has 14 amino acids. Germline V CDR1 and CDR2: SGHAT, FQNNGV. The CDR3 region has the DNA TGTGCCAGCAGCCCGGGATTCGGGACCTACGAGCAGTACTTC. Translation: CASSPGFGTYEQYF.

The CDR3 nucleotides read TGTGCCAGCAGCCACCACGGACAGGGTAGGTCGGATGAGCAGTTCTTC. Translating gives CASSHHGQGRSDEQFF. V gene TRBV5-5 combines with J gene TRBJ2-1; TRBD1 aligns across 8 bases. The junction had 14 bases not matched to a gene; V was cut back by 4 bases and J by 8 bases. The CDR3 extends over 16 amino acids. The germline V gene encodes CDR1 SGHKS and CDR2 YYEKEE (reference sequence). Full variable domain (outside the CDR3, taken from reference TRBV5-5 and TRBJ2-1): DAGVTQSPTHLIKTRGQQVTLRCSPISGHKSVSWYQQVLGQGPQFIFQYYEKEERGRGNFPDRFSARQFPNYSSELNVNALLLGDSALYLCASSHHGQGRSDEQFFGPGTRLTVL.

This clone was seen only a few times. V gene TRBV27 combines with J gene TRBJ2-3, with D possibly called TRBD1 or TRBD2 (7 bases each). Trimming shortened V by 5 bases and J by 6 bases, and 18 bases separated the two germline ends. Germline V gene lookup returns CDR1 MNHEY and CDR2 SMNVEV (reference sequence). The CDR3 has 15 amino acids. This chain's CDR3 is CASSNRGGRSDTQYF. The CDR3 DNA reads TGTGCCAGCAGTAACAGGGGAGGGAGATCGGATACGCAGTATTTT.

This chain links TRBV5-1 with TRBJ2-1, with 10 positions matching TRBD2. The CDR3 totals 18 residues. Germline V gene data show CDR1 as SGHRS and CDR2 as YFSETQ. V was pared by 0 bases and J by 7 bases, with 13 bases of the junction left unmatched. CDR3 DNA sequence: TGCGCCAGCAGCTTGGGACAGGGGTTAGCGGGAGGAGGAAATGAGCAGTTCTTC. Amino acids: CASSLGQGLAGGGNEQFF.

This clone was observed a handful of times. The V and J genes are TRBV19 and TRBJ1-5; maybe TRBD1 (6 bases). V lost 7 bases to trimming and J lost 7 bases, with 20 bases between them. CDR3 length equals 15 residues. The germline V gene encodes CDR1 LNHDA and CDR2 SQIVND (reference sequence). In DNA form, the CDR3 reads TGTGCCAGTACCCACCGGCCAGGGGAAGGGCAGCCCCAGCATTTT. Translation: CASTHRPGEGQPQHF.

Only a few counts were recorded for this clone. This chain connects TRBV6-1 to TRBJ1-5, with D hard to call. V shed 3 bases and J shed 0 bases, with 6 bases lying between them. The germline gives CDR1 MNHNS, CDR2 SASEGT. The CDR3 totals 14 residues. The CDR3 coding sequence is TGTGCCAGCAGTGACAGCAATAGCAATCAGCCCCAGCATTTT. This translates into CASSDSNSNQPQHF.

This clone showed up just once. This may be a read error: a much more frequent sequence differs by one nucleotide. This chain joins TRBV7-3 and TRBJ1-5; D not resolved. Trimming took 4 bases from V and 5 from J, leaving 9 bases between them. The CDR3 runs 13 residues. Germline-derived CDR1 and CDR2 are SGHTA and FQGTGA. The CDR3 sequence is CASSSQRDQPQHF. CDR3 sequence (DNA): TGTGCCAGCAGCTCTCAGCGGGATCAGCCCCAGCATTTT.

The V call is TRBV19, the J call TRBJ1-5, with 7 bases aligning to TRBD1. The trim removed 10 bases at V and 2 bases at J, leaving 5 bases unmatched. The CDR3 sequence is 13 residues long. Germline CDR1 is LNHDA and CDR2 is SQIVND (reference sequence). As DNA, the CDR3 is TGTGCCACCGGAGGGGGCGGCAATCAGCCCCAGCATTTT. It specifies CATGGGGNQPQHF. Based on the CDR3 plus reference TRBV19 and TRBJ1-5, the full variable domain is DGGITQSPKYLFRKEGQNVTLSCEQNLNHDAMYWYRQDPGQGLRLIYYSQIVNDFQKGDIAEGYSVSREKKESFPLTVTSAQKNPTAFYLCATGGGGNQPQHFGDGTRLSIL.

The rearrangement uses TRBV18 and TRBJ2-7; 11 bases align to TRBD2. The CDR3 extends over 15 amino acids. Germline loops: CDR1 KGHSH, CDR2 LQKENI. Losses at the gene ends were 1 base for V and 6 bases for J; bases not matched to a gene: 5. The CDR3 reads CASSPLLAGGFEQYF. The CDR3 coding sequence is TGTGCCAGCTCACCACTATTAGCGGGAGGGTTCGAGCAGTACTTC.

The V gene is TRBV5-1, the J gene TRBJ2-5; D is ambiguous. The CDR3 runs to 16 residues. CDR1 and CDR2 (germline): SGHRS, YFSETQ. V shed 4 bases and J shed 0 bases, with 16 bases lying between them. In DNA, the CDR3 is TGCGCCAGCAGCCTTGGGATATCAACGTACCAAGAGACCCAGTACTTC. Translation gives CASSLGISTYQETQYF.

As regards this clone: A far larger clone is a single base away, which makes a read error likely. The CDR3 DNA follows: TGTGCCAGCAGCTTAGCGACCTCTGGAAACACCATATATTTT. As protein: CASSLATSGNTIYF. The gene calls are TRBV7-2 and TRBJ1-3; D is unclear. Germline assignment: CDR1 SGHTA and CDR2 FQGNSA. Trimming removed 0 bases at V and 0 bases at J, with 3 bases between. The CDR3 has 14 amino acids. The whole variable domain, remainder taken from reference TRBV7-2 and TRBJ1-3, is GAGVSQSPSNKVTEKGKDVELRCDPISGHTALYWYRQSLGQGLEFLIYFQGNSAPDKSGLPSDRFSAERTGGSVSTLTIQRTQQEDSAVYLCASSLATSGNTIYFGEGSWLTVV.

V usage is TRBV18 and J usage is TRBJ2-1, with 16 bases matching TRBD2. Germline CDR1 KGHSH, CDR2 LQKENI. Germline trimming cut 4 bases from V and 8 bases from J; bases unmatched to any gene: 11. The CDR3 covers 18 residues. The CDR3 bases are TGTGCCAGCTCACGACCGGGACTAGCGGGAGGGCGAAGTGATGAGCAGTTCTTC. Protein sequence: CASSRPGLAGGRSDEQFF.

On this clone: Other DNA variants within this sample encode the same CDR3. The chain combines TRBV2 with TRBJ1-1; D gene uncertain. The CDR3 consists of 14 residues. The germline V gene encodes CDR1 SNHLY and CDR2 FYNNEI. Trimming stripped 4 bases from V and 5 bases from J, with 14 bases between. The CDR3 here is CASSGLQARTEAFF. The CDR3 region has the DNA TGTGCCAGCAGTGGACTGCAGGCTAGAACTGAAGCTTTCTTT.

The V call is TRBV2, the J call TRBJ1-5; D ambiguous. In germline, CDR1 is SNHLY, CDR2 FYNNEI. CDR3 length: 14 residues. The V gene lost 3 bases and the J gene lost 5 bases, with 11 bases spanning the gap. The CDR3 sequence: CASSESNHYQPQHF. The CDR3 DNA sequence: TGTGCCAGCAGTGAGTCGAACCACTATCAGCCCCAGCATTTT.

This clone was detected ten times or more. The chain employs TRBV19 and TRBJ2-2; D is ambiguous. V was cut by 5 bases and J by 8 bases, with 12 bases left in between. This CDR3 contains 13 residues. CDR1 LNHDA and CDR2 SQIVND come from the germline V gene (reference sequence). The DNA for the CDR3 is TGTGCCAGTAGTGCCCAAGGTGGGGGGGAGCTGTTTTTT. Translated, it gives CASSAQGGGELFF.

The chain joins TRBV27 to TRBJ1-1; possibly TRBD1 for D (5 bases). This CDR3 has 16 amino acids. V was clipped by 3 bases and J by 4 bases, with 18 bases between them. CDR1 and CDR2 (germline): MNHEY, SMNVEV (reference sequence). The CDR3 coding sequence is TGTGCCAGCAGTTTTAGGTCTGACCCAGGGAGCACTGAAGCTTTCTTT. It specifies CASSFRSDPGSTEAFF.